These T cell receptor beta chains were read from a single sample in a study of molecular identifiers for immune sequencing clone quantification. MiXCR, run by TCRdb on the PCR reads, gives a single entry per CDR3 protein. The sample holds more than 450,000 distinct CDR3 sequences; approximately 25% are singletons and the top ten take roughly 0.77%. The sequenced sample consisted of naive CD8+ T cells from blood, with Jurkat cell RNA spiked in. The source is a human donor in good health. Some libraries in this study had Jurkat cell RNA spiked in. Both conserved end residues are part of each CDR3. Fields, in order: J gene, V gene, clone size, D gene, CDR3 protein, CDR3 DNA. A D gene is named only where the DNA matches it firmly. Expanded clones are given a class, and other clones once, few, many or no size at all.

j_call: TRBJ2-2
v_call: TRBV24-1
clone_size: many
d_call: TRBD2
cdr3_aa: CATSDRRTSGAFTGELFF
cdr3_nt: TGTGCCACCAGTGATCGAAGGACTAGCGGGGCTTTCACCGGGGAGCTGTTTTTT

j_call: TRBJ1-5
v_call: TRBV7-2
clone_size: -
d_call: -
cdr3_aa: CASSLERVTPYQPQHF
cdr3_nt: TGTGCCAGCAGCTTAGAGCGAGTGACGCCCTATCAGCCCCAGCATTTT

j_call: TRBJ2-5
v_call: TRBV9
clone_size: -
d_call: -
cdr3_aa: CASCVYQTQETQYF
cdr3_nt: TGTGCCAGCTGCGTATACCAGACTCAAGAGACCCAGTACTTC

j_call: TRBJ2-2
v_call: TRBV7-9
clone_size: many
d_call: -
cdr3_aa: CASSNGLSNTGELFF
cdr3_nt: TGTGCCAGCAGCAACGGGTTATCGAACACCGGGGAGCTGTTTTTT

j_call: TRBJ2-1
v_call: TRBV7-7
clone_size: few
d_call: -
cdr3_aa: CASSLRKSSYNEQFF
cdr3_nt: TGTGCTAGCAGCTTGCGTAAGAGCTCCTACAATGAGCAGTTCTTC

j_call: TRBJ2-1
v_call: TRBV10-3
clone_size: once
d_call: TRBD2
cdr3_aa: CAISDSLAGDSAQFF
cdr3_nt: TGTGCCATCAGTGATTCCCTAGCGGGAGATAGTGCGCAGTTCTTC

j_call: TRBJ2-1
v_call: TRBV7-9
clone_size: few
d_call: TRBD2
cdr3_aa: CASNEAPSGKDEQFF
cdr3_nt: TGTGCCAGTAACGAGGCGCCTAGCGGGAAGGATGAGCAGTTCTTC

j_call: TRBJ2-7
v_call: TRBV27
clone_size: many
d_call: -
cdr3_aa: CASSLGAHYEQYF
cdr3_nt: TGTGCCAGCAGTTTAGGGGCCCACTACGAGCAGTACTTC

j_call: TRBJ2-7
v_call: TRBV7-9
clone_size: once
d_call: -
cdr3_aa: CASSNPPGVSHEQYF
cdr3_nt: TGTGCCAGCAGCAACCCCCCGGGGGTCTCCCACGAGCAGTACTTC

j_call: TRBJ1-4
v_call: TRBV19
clone_size: -
d_call: -
cdr3_aa: CASSVDEKLFF
cdr3_nt: TGTGCCAGTAGCGTTGATGAAAAACTGTTTTTT

j_call: TRBJ2-3
v_call: TRBV4-3
clone_size: -
d_call: TRBD1
cdr3_aa: CASSQGRDRGLGTQYF
cdr3_nt: TGCGCCAGCAGCCAAGGCCGGGACAGGGGCCTCGGGACGCAGTATTTT

j_call: TRBJ2-4
v_call: TRBV19
clone_size: -
d_call: -
cdr3_aa: CASSMGVAAPKNIQYF
cdr3_nt: TGTGCCAGTAGTATGGGCGTCGCCGCCCCCAAAAACATTCAGTACTTC

j_call: TRBJ1-1
v_call: TRBV30
clone_size: -
d_call: -
cdr3_aa: CAWSWANTEAFF
cdr3_nt: TGTGCCTGGAGTTGGGCCAACACTGAAGCTTTCTTT

j_call: TRBJ2-7
v_call: TRBV6-1
clone_size: few
d_call: TRBD1
cdr3_aa: CASRIKGAGEQYF
cdr3_nt: TGTGCCAGCAGGATTAAGGGGGCGGGCGAGCAGTACTTC

j_call: TRBJ2-5
v_call: TRBV7-6
clone_size: -
d_call: -
cdr3_aa: CASSPILELAGETQYF
cdr3_nt: TGTGCCAGCAGCCCTATCCTGGAGCTGGCGGGAGAGACCCAGTACTTC

j_call: TRBJ2-3
v_call: TRBV7-6
clone_size: few
d_call: TRBD1
cdr3_aa: CASRLTGGADTQYF
cdr3_nt: TGTGCCAGCAGATTAACAGGGGGCGCAGATACGCAGTATTTT

j_call: TRBJ2-2
v_call: TRBV19
clone_size: few
d_call: -
cdr3_aa: CASSIDLGRVSTGELFF
cdr3_nt: TGTGCCAGTAGTATAGATCTAGGCAGGGTGAGCACCGGGGAGCTGTTTTTT

j_call: TRBJ2-7
v_call: TRBV7-3
clone_size: -
d_call: TRBD2
cdr3_aa: CASSSGTSGSNCKQYF
cdr3_nt: TGTGCCAGCAGCTCCGGGACTAGCGGGAGTAACTGCAAGCAGTACTTC

j_call: TRBJ2-3
v_call: TRBV7-9
clone_size: few
d_call: -
cdr3_aa: CASRQIAGVRTDTQYF
cdr3_nt: TGTGCCAGCAGACAGATCGCCGGGGTAAGAACAGATACGCAGTATTTT

j_call: TRBJ1-1
v_call: TRBV4-1
clone_size: many
d_call: -
cdr3_aa: CASSQDGAPQNTEAFF
cdr3_nt: TGCGCCAGCAGCCAAGATGGGGCGCCTCAGAACACTGAAGCTTTCTTT

j_call: TRBJ2-7
v_call: TRBV27
clone_size: few
d_call: -
cdr3_aa: CASSWSGEFGQYF
cdr3_nt: TGTGCCAGCAGTTGGTCTGGGGAGTTTGGGCAGTACTTC

j_call: TRBJ2-3
v_call: TRBV30
clone_size: -
d_call: TRBD2
cdr3_aa: CARGLDGAGGLTDTQYF
cdr3_nt: TGTGCCCGGGGACTCGACGGAGCGGGGGGCCTGACAGATACGCAGTATTTT

j_call: TRBJ2-3
v_call: TRBV12-3/TRBV12-4
clone_size: many
d_call: -
cdr3_aa: CASLSSRAQYF
cdr3_nt: TGTGCCAGCCTTAGTAGTAGGGCGCAGTATTTT

j_call: TRBJ2-7
v_call: TRBV4-1
clone_size: -
d_call: -
cdr3_aa: CASSQRSTPGEQYF
cdr3_nt: TGCGCCAGCAGCCAAAGGTCCACCCCGGGGGAGCAGTACTTC

j_call: TRBJ2-7
v_call: TRBV6-6
clone_size: many
d_call: -
cdr3_aa: CASSYGPGTEQYF
cdr3_nt: TGTGCCAGCAGTTACGGGCCAGGGACCGAGCAGTACTTC

j_call: TRBJ2-5
v_call: TRBV28
clone_size: many
d_call: -
cdr3_aa: CASSRRRYQETQYF
cdr3_nt: TGTGCCAGCAGCCGCAGGAGATACCAAGAGACCCAGTACTTC

j_call: TRBJ1-4
v_call: TRBV19
clone_size: -
d_call: -
cdr3_aa: CASISTGDLNEKLFF
cdr3_nt: TGTGCCAGTATCTCAACAGGAGATCTTAATGAAAAACTGTTTTTT

j_call: TRBJ2-1
v_call: TRBV11-3
clone_size: -
d_call: TRBD2
cdr3_aa: CASSPQGTSGINEQFF
cdr3_nt: TGTGCCAGCAGCCCGCAGGGGACTAGCGGGATAAATGAGCAGTTCTTC

j_call: TRBJ2-5
v_call: TRBV12-3/TRBV12-4
clone_size: -
d_call: TRBD2
cdr3_aa: CASSSAGGIQETQYF
cdr3_nt: TGTGCCAGCAGTTCTGCGGGAGGGATCCAGGAGACCCAGTACTTC

j_call: TRBJ2-1
v_call: TRBV29-1
clone_size: many
d_call: -
cdr3_aa: CSVVADLGDKVGFF
cdr3_nt: TGCAGCGTTGTAGCAGATTTGGGGGATAAAGTGGGGTTCTTC

j_call: TRBJ1-1
v_call: TRBV7-9
clone_size: -
d_call: -
cdr3_aa: CASSLGQRLTEAFF
cdr3_nt: TGTGCCAGCAGCTTAGGCCAGAGGCTCACTGAAGCTTTCTTT

j_call: TRBJ2-7
v_call: TRBV5-1
clone_size: -
d_call: -
cdr3_aa: CASSLCTDSSYEQYF
cdr3_nt: TGCGCCAGCAGCTTGTGCACTGATAGCTCCTACGAGCAGTACTTC

j_call: TRBJ2-2
v_call: TRBV12-3/TRBV12-4
clone_size: -
d_call: -
cdr3_aa: CASRDISMTGELFF
cdr3_nt: TGTGCCAGCAGGGACATCAGTATGACCGGGGAGCTGTTTTTT

j_call: TRBJ2-1
v_call: TRBV3-1
clone_size: -
d_call: -
cdr3_aa: CASSQAFGTNNEQFF
cdr3_nt: TGTGCCAGCAGCCAAGCGTTTGGGACCAACAATGAGCAGTTCTTC

j_call: TRBJ1-5
v_call: TRBV7-9
clone_size: -
d_call: -
cdr3_aa: CASSLGRGTNQPQHF
cdr3_nt: TGTGCCAGCAGCTTAGGTCGCGGGACCAATCAGCCCCAGCATTTT

j_call: TRBJ1-6
v_call: TRBV2
clone_size: -
d_call: -
cdr3_aa: CVSSEGRFAYNSPLHF
cdr3_nt: TGTGTCAGCAGTGAGGGCAGATTCGCCTATAATTCACCCCTCCACTTT

j_call: TRBJ2-7
v_call: TRBV20-1
clone_size: few
d_call: TRBD2
cdr3_aa: CSATGLAEYEQYF
cdr3_nt: TGCAGTGCTACGGGACTAGCGGAGTACGAGCAGTACTTC

j_call: TRBJ1-1
v_call: TRBV12-3/TRBV12-4
clone_size: -
d_call: TRBD1
cdr3_aa: CASSRFGQGAAFF
cdr3_nt: TGTGCCAGCAGCCGGTTTGGGCAGGGGGCTGCTTTCTTT

j_call: TRBJ2-3
v_call: TRBV15
clone_size: -
d_call: TRBD2
cdr3_aa: CATSREGTSGRAYEDTQYF
cdr3_nt: TGTGCCACCAGCAGAGAAGGGACTAGCGGGAGGGCCTATGAAGATACGCAGTATTTT

j_call: TRBJ1-1
v_call: TRBV25-1
clone_size: many
d_call: -
cdr3_aa: CASSIANTEAFF
cdr3_nt: TGTGCCAGCAGTATTGCGAACACTGAAGCTTTCTTT

j_call: TRBJ2-7
v_call: TRBV20-1
clone_size: many
d_call: -
cdr3_aa: CSARYSSDGEQYF
cdr3_nt: TGCAGTGCTAGATATTCCTCAGACGGAGAGCAGTACTTC

j_call: TRBJ2-2
v_call: TRBV3-1
clone_size: many
d_call: -
cdr3_aa: CASSQDELGQNTGELFF
cdr3_nt: TGTGCCAGCAGCCAAGATGAACTGGGACAGAACACCGGGGAGCTGTTTTTT

j_call: TRBJ2-1
v_call: TRBV9
clone_size: -
d_call: TRBD2
cdr3_aa: CASSVGGLVELNEQFF
cdr3_nt: TGTGCCAGCAGCGTTGGGGGACTAGTTGAGCTAAATGAGCAGTTCTTC

j_call: TRBJ2-2
v_call: TRBV2
clone_size: few
d_call: TRBD1
cdr3_aa: CAIRGTGSTGELFF
cdr3_nt: TGTGCCATCCGGGGGACAGGGAGCACCGGGGAGCTGTTTTTT

j_call: TRBJ1-3
v_call: TRBV13
clone_size: -
d_call: -
cdr3_aa: CVSSLSYIRNTIYF
cdr3_nt: TGTGTCAGCAGCTTATCCTATATCCGAAACACCATATATTTT

j_call: TRBJ2-7
v_call: TRBV6-1
clone_size: few
d_call: -
cdr3_aa: CASSEVRAQGLREQYF
cdr3_nt: TGTGCCAGCAGTGAAGTCCGGGCACAGGGTCTTCGCGAGCAGTACTTC

j_call: TRBJ2-1
v_call: TRBV6-5
clone_size: -
d_call: TRBD2
cdr3_aa: CASSYGSGLGEQFF
cdr3_nt: TGTGCCAGCAGTTACGGATCGGGACTAGGTGAGCAGTTCTTC

j_call: TRBJ2-3
v_call: TRBV4-1
clone_size: -
d_call: TRBD1
cdr3_aa: CASRGTEDTQYF
cdr3_nt: TGCGCCAGCAGGGGGACAGAAGATACGCAGTATTTT

j_call: TRBJ2-5
v_call: TRBV7-9
clone_size: -
d_call: TRBD1
cdr3_aa: CASSLSYRGETQYF
cdr3_nt: TGTGCCAGCAGCCTGAGTTACAGGGGAGAGACCCAGTACTTC

j_call: TRBJ1-4
v_call: TRBV4-1
clone_size: many
d_call: TRBD1
cdr3_aa: CASSPSTGVSEKLFF
cdr3_nt: TGCGCCAGCAGCCCGTCGACAGGGGTATCTGAAAAACTGTTTTTT

j_call: TRBJ1-2
v_call: TRBV27
clone_size: -
d_call: TRBD1
cdr3_aa: CASYTGAYGYTF
cdr3_nt: TGTGCCAGCTATACAGGGGCGTATGGCTACACCTTC

j_call: TRBJ1-5
v_call: TRBV6-2/TRBV6-3
clone_size: many
d_call: TRBD1
cdr3_aa: CASSYSGQGDQPQHF
cdr3_nt: TGTGCCAGCAGTTACTCGGGACAGGGGGATCAGCCCCAGCATTTT

j_call: TRBJ2-7
v_call: TRBV20-1
clone_size: few
d_call: -
cdr3_aa: CSAPSGVLLDEQYF
cdr3_nt: TGCAGTGCCCCCAGTGGCGTGTTGTTGGACGAGCAGTACTTC

j_call: TRBJ2-3
v_call: TRBV30
clone_size: -
d_call: TRBD2
cdr3_aa: CAWSFSETSGTDTQYF
cdr3_nt: TGTGCCTGGAGCTTCTCTGAGACTAGCGGCACAGATACGCAGTATTTT

j_call: TRBJ1-1
v_call: TRBV4-1
clone_size: many
d_call: -
cdr3_aa: CASSQVTGQNAEAFF
cdr3_nt: TGCGCCAGCAGCCAAGTGACAGGACAAAACGCTGAAGCTTTCTTT